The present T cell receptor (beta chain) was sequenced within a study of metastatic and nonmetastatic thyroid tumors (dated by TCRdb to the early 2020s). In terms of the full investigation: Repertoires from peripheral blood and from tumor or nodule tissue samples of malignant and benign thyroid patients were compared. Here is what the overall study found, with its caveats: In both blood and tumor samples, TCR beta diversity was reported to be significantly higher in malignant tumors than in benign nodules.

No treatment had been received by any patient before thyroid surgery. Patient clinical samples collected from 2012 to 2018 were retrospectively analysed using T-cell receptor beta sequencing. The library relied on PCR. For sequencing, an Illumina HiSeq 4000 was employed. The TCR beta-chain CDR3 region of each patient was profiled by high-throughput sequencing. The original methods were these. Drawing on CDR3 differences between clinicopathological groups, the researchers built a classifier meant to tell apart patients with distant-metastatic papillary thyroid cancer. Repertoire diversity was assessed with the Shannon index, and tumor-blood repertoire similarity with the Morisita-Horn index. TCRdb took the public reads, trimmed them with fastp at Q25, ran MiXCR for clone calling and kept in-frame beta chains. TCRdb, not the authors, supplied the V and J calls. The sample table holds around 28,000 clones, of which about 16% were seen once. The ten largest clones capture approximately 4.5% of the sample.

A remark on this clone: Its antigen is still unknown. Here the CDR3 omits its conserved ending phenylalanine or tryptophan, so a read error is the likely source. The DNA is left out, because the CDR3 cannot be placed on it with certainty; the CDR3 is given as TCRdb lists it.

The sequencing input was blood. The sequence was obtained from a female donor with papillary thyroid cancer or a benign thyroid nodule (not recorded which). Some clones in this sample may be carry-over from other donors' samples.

The CDR3 sequence is CASSIAGDVDRYEHYL. The rearranged chain carries TRBV19 and TRBJ2-7; the D call TRBD2 from the table was never checked on the DNA. The CDR3 contains 16 residues when both ends are counted. In the germline V gene (reference sequence), CDR1 corresponds to LNHDA and CDR2 to SQIVND.